Detailed here is one T cell receptor (beta chain). One entry per CDR3 protein, called by TCRdb with MiXCR from the 5' RACE reads. Of around 250,000 distinct CDR3 sequences listed, about 9% were seen once; the top ten hold over 2.5%. These data originate in a study of identical twins. Trimming shortened V by 5 bases and J by 5 bases, and 15 bases separated the two germline ends. Germline V CDR1 and CDR2: SEHNR, FQNEAQ (reference sequence). The CDR3 consists of 14 residues. The data also belong to a second study, concerning yellow fever vaccine responses in identical twins.

J is TRBJ2-5 and V is TRBV7-9; possibly TRBD1 or TRBD2 for D (5 bases each). The TCR comes from a woman between 18 and 29 years old in good health. The sample consisted of CD8+ T cells sorted from blood. In nucleotides, the CDR3 is TGTGCCAGCAGCCACGTGATGGGGGAGGAGACCCAGTACTTC. Residues: CASSHVMGEETQYF. The full variable domain, in which reference TRBV7-9 and TRBJ2-5 provide the parts outside the CDR3, is DTGVSQNPRHKITKRGQNVTFRCDPISEHNRLYWYRQTLGQGPEFLTYFQNEAQLEKSRLLSDRFSAERPKGSFSTLEIQRTEQGDSAMYLCASSHVMGEETQYFGPGTRLLVL.